These 10 T cell receptor beta chains share one sample of origin, sequenced in a study of blood T cell repertoires in COVID-19. Here immunoSEQ multiplex PCR was the method, and the copy in TCRdb shows in-frame clones only, minus some. The table has approximately 530,000 clones, roughly 91% seen once. The sample taken for sequencing was peripheral blood. These receptors were collected from a woman in her forties or fifties with COVID-19, enrolled during active disease.

This chain uses TRBV11-2 with TRBJ1-2; 10 bases fit TRBD1. The junction had 7 bases not matched to a gene; V was cut back by 5 bases and J by 7 bases. This CDR3 spans 14 amino acids. CDR1 is SGHAT and CDR2 is FQNNGV in the germline V gene. The CDR3 DNA is TGTGCCAGCAGCGCCGGGACAGGGGACTTTGGCTACACCTTC. Translation: CASSAGTGDFGYTF.

The rearrangement uses TRBV7-6 and TRBJ2-3; TRBD2 matches at 9 bases. This CDR3 comprises 16 residues. V shed 2 bases and J 2 bases; nucleotides not matched to a gene: 5. Germline-derived CDR1 and CDR2 are SGHVS and FNYEAQ. This CDR3 is CASSLMLAGTTDTQYF. As DNA, the CDR3 is TGTGCCAGCAGCTTAATGCTAGCGGGGACCACAGATACGCAGTATTTT. Combining the CDR3 with reference TRBV7-6 and TRBJ2-3 gives the whole variable domain GAGVSQSPRYKVTKRGQDVALRCDPISGHVSLYWYRQALGQGPEFLTYFNYEAQQDKSGLPNDRFSAERPEGSISTLTIQRTEQRDSAMYRCASSLMLAGTTDTQYFGPGTRLTVL.

This clone was detected only once. The J gene is TRBJ1-2, the V gene TRBV14, with 9 bases that match TRBD1. V shed 3 bases, J shed 4 bases, and the junction held 0 bases outside the gene matches. This CDR3 contains 13 residues. Germline V gene data show CDR1 as SGHDN and CDR2 as FVKESK. In nucleotides, the CDR3 is TGTGCCAGCAGCCAGACAGGGGGCTATGGCTACACCTTC. As protein: CASSQTGGYGYTF.

V is TRBV4-2 and J is TRBJ2-1, with 9 bases aligning to TRBD1. Germline V lookup: CDR1 LGHNA, CDR2 YNFKEQ. The CDR3 sequence is 15 residues long. V lost 3 bases to trimming and J lost 3 bases; unmatched junction nucleotides: 3. CDR3 DNA: TGTGCCAGCAGCCATTCGGGACAGGGCTACAATGAGCAGTTCTTC. Translated, it gives CASSHSGQGYNEQFF.

The V gene is TRBV4-2, the J gene TRBJ2-5, with 8 nucleotides matching TRBD2. Trimming took 0 bases from V and 7 from J; bases not matched to a gene: 7. The CDR3 loop spans 15 amino acids. Germline-derived CDR1 and CDR2 are LGHNA and YNFKEQ. This CDR3 reads CASSQERTSSGTQYF. CDR3 bases: TGTGCCAGCAGCCAAGAAAGGACTAGCTCTGGGACCCAGTACTTC.

This rearrangement joins TRBV19 to TRBJ1-1; D ambiguous. The CDR3 runs 13 residues. CDR1 is LNHDA and CDR2 is SQIVND in the germline V gene (reference sequence). V lost 4 bases and J 2 bases, leaving 8 bases between the germline ends. In DNA form, the CDR3 reads TGTGCCAGTAGTACAATACTTAACACTGAAGCTTTCTTT. The encoded protein is CASSTILNTEAFF.

The chain combines TRBV28 with TRBJ1-2; maybe TRBD1 (5 bases). V was trimmed by 6 bases and J by 5 bases, leaving 16 bases between them. The germline V gene has CDR1 MDHEN and CDR2 SYDVKM. The CDR3 length is 14 residues. CDR3 residues: CASRPVGLVYGYTF. The CDR3 DNA is TGTGCCAGCAGACCCGTGGGGCTGGTTTATGGCTACACCTTC.

As for this clone: A much larger clonotype is one base distant, so this may be a read error. The chain links TRBV2 to TRBJ1-2; 9 positions match TRBD1. The germline V gene has CDR1 SNHLY and CDR2 FYNNEI. The CDR3 totals 13 residues. The J segment lost 4 bases and the V segment lost 3 bases, leaving 0 bases of the junction unmatched. CDR3 nucleotides: TGTGCCAGCAGTGAGACAGGGGGCTATGGCTACACCTTC. Residues: CASSETGGYGYTF. Based on the CDR3 plus reference TRBV2 and TRBJ1-2, the full variable domain is EPEVTQTPSHQVTQMGQEVILRCVPISNHLYFYWYRQILGQKVEFLVSFYNNEISEKSEIFDDQFSVERPDGSNFTLKIRSTKLEDSAMYFCASSETGGYGYTFGSGTRLTVV.

This chain connects TRBV10-3 to TRBJ1-1; TRBD1 agrees at 10 bases. Germline-derived CDR1 and CDR2 are ENHRY and SYGVKD. The CDR3 totals 14 residues. J gave up 7 bases and V 2 bases, and 4 bases lay outside the gene matches. CDR3 bases: TGTGCCATCAGTGAGATGGACAGGGGGGTTGAAGCTTTCTTT. Protein product: CAISEMDRGVEAFF.

The J gene is TRBJ2-7, the V gene TRBV2; D ambiguous. This CDR3 comprises 13 residues. Trimming shortened V by 5 bases and J by 8 bases, and 16 bases separated the two germline ends. Germline V gene sequence: CDR1 SNHLY, CDR2 FYNNEI. CDR3 nucleotide sequence: TGTGCCAGCAGTCCCGCCCTCTACGAAAAGCAGTACTTC. Protein: CASSPALYEKQYF.